The 21 T cell receptor beta chains below come from one sample, sequenced in a study of molecular identifiers for immune sequencing clone quantification (dated by TCRdb to about 2018). The library was obtained by PCR. The run used a NextSeq 500. The public reads were quality trimmed at Q25 with fastp and then assembled into clones with MiXCR by TCRdb, keeping productive beta chains. CDR3 protein sequences are deduplicated, and each keeps its most common genes and DNA. Within this sample are approximately 97,000 distinct CDR3 sequences, with approximately 25% of them counted one time only. Of the sample, roughly 1% is held by the ten largest clones. The sequencing input was naive CD8+ T cells from blood, with Jurkat cell RNA spiked in. Reading the label with the study, this specimen's cell subset or site is: FACS-sorted CD8+CD4-CCR7+CD45RA+ naive T cells. The receptors were gathered from a human donor in good health. Some libraries in this study had Jurkat cell RNA spiked in.

There are a few counts of this clonotype. The chain uses TRBV27 and TRBJ2-7; TRBD1 matches 11 bases. The J segment lost 6 bases and the V segment lost 2 bases, leaving 15 bases of the junction unmatched. This CDR3 is built from 18 residues. CDR1 is MNHEY, CDR2 SMNVEV, per germline (reference sequence). CDR3 sequence reads: CASSLGEITGTGGSEQYF. CDR3 bases: TGTGCCAGCAGTTTAGGCGAAATAACCGGGACAGGGGGATCCGAGCAGTACTTC.

This clonotype was counted between two and nine times. Mismatch with germline at one junction end may stem from a read error. The chain combines TRBV5-3 with TRBJ1-2; perhaps TRBD1 as D (6 bases). TRBV5-3 is an ORF, with its function uncertain. This CDR3 has 15 residues. Here the CDR3 reads CASSLWDISRGGYTF. As DNA, the CDR3 is TGTGCCAGCAGCTTGTGGGACATCTCCCGTGGTGGCTACACCTTC.

A note on this clonotype: A much more abundant neighbour one base away suggests this may be a read error. The V call is TRBV12-3 or TRBV12-4, the J call TRBJ2-5; weak D call: TRBD2 (5 bases). The length of the CDR3 is 14 residues. The CDR3 spells CASSSSGVQGTQYF. CDR3 DNA: TGTGCCAGCAGTTCGTCCGGGGTCCAAGGGACCCAGTACTTC.

J is TRBJ2-1 and V is TRBV28; 12 bases align to TRBD2. After removal of 5 bases from V and 5 bases from J, the junction contained 10 bases not matched to a gene. Germline V gives CDR1 MDHEN, CDR2 SYDVKM. The CDR3 spans 17 residues. CDR3 amino acids: CASSPAVLAGGHNEQFF. The CDR3, as DNA: TGTGCCAGCAGTCCAGCCGTCCTAGCGGGAGGGCACAATGAGCAGTTCTTC.

This clonotype has at least ten counts. As DNA, the CDR3 is TGTGCCAGCAGCTACCAGGGGGCGGGCGAAAAACTGTTTTTT. Translation: CASSYQGAGEKLFF. The V call is TRBV7-9, the J call TRBJ1-4, with 8 bases identical to TRBD1. The CDR3 is 14 amino acids. The germline gives CDR1 SEHNR, CDR2 FQNEAQ (reference sequence). Losses at the gene ends were 4 bases for V and 8 bases for J; bases not matched to a gene: 6. Complete variable domain (other parts from reference TRBV7-9 and TRBJ1-4): DTGVSQNPRHKITKRGQNVTFRCDPISEHNRLYWYRQTLGQGPEFLTYFQNEAQLEKSRLLSDRFSAERPKGSFSTLEIQRTEQGDSAMYLCASSYQGAGEKLFFGSGTQLSVL.

The sample holds many counts of this clonotype. The chain employs TRBV28 and TRBJ2-7; no firm D call. In germline, CDR1 is MDHEN, CDR2 SYDVKM. Trimming cost V 5 bases and J 2 bases, with 10 bases left between them. CDR3 length equals 13 residues. CDR3 protein: CASSTDKPYEQYF. In DNA form, the CDR3 reads TGTGCCAGCAGTACTGATAAGCCCTACGAGCAGTACTTC.

This chain connects TRBV7-8 to TRBJ2-3, with D unclear. The CDR3 is made up of 15 amino acids. V dropped 2 bases and J dropped 0 bases, with 9 bases sitting between them. CDR1 is SGHVS, CDR2 FQNEAQ, per germline. CDR3 protein: CASSLTALSTDTQYF. CDR3 DNA sequence: TGTGCCAGCAGCTTAACCGCCCTCAGCACAGATACGCAGTATTTT.

This clonotype appeared many times. The V gene is TRBV5-1, the J gene TRBJ2-7; the match to TRBD1 covers 9 bases. J lost 0 bases, V lost 0 bases, and 7 bases had no gene match. Germline lookup yields CDR1 SGHRS and CDR2 YFSETQ. The CDR3 sequence is 17 residues long. CDR3 in DNA: TGCGCCAGCAGCTTGGGGGACAGGGCCCTAAGCTCCTACGAGCAGTACTTC. Its translation is CASSLGDRALSSYEQYF.

The sample holds many counts of this clonotype. The chain carries TRBV12-3 or TRBV12-4 and TRBJ1-5, with D uncertain. The V gene lost 6 bases and the J gene lost 6 bases, with 18 bases spanning the gap. The CDR3 extends over 15 amino acids. The DNA of the CDR3 is TGTGCCAGCAGCACGAGCCCCAGAGATGGTCAGCCCCAGCATTTT. It encodes CASSTSPRDGQPQHF.

This clonotype was counted between two and nine times. V gene TRBV4-1 combines with J gene TRBJ2-7, with D perhaps matching TRBD1 or TRBD2 (5 bases each). Trimming removed 3 bases at V and 1 base at J, with 13 bases between. CDR1 and CDR2 (germline): MGHRA, YSYEKL. CDR3 size: 15 residues. The CDR3 sequence is CASSQTADGSYEQYF. CDR3 nucleotides: TGCGCCAGCAGCCAGACAGCGGACGGTTCCTACGAGCAGTACTTC.

As regards this clonotype: A much larger clone lies one base from this, so it may be a read error. This chain links TRBV5-1 with TRBJ2-5; 8 nucleotides match TRBD2. Germline V gene lookup returns CDR1 SGHRS and CDR2 YFSETQ. The CDR3 has 15 amino acids. The CDR3 coding sequence is TGCGCCAGCAGCTTTGAGCGGGGGACACAAGGGACCCAGTATTTC. This encodes CASSFERGTQGTQYF.

This clonotype appeared many times. The chain has TRBV7-2 and TRBJ2-7, with D possibly matching TRBD2 (6 bases). The V end lost 5 bases, the J end lost 6 bases, and 11 bases lay between the germline ends. The CDR3 consists of 12 residues. The germline CDR1 and CDR2 sequences are SGHTA and FQGNSA. In DNA, the CDR3 is TGTGCCAGCAGCCACCTGGGGGGCGAGCAGTACTTC. Its translation: CASSHLGGEQYF.

This clonotype was observed a few times. A much larger clone lies a single base off, so this may be a read error. The V gene is TRBV6-5, the J gene TRBJ2-3; 8 bases agree with TRBD1. Germline CDR1 MNHEY, CDR2 SVGAGI. CDR3 length: 15 amino acids. CDR3 sequence reads: CVSSYGQGNTDTQYF. Here the CDR3 DNA reads TGTGTCAGCAGTTACGGACAGGGCAACACAGATACGCAGTATTTT.

This clonotype was detected ten times or more. This chain links TRBV28 with TRBJ2-7; D possibly matches TRBD1 or TRBD2 (5 bases each). Looked up from germline, CDR1 is MDHEN and CDR2 is SYDVKM. The CDR3 contains 14 residues. Trimming took 7 bases from V and 3 from J, leaving 16 bases between them. CDR3 in amino acids: CASTEGTAVYEQYF. In DNA form, the CDR3 reads TGTGCCAGCACCGAAGGGACGGCAGTCTACGAGCAGTACTTC.

As regards this clonotype: This may stem from a read error, because a much larger clone lies one nucleotide away. The V and J genes are TRBV9 and TRBJ2-7; D not resolved. CDR1 is SGDLS, CDR2 YYNGEE, per germline. V shed 0 bases and J shed 1 base, with 11 bases lying between them. The CDR3 has 15 amino acids. CDR3: CASSVVSGRSYEQYF. The CDR3, as DNA: TGTGCCAGCAGCGTAGTATCTGGAAGATCCTACGAGCAGTACTTC. Drawing the rest from reference TRBV9 and TRBJ2-7, the complete variable domain is DSGVTQTPKHLITATGQRVTLRCSPRSGDLSVYWYQQSLDQGLQFLIQYYNGEERAKGNILERFSAQQFPDLHSELNLSSLELGDSALYFCASSVVSGRSYEQYFGPGTRLTVT.

About this clonotype: At one of its ends the junction is not consistent with the germline gene, which may arise from a read error. CDR3 coding DNA: TGTGCCAGCAGCCGCCTAGCGGGAGGTTCCTACAATGAGCTGTTCTTC. Translation: CASSRLAGGSYNELFF. This sequence joins TRBV6-5 and TRBJ2-1; TRBD2 matches at 11 bases. This CDR3 contains 16 residues. Looked up from germline, CDR1 is MNHEY and CDR2 is SVGAGI.

This clonotype has more than one count but fewer than ten. The V and J genes are TRBV6-5 and TRBJ2-4; 10 bases fit TRBD2. This CDR3 has 14 amino acids. Per the germline V gene, CDR1 is MNHEY and CDR2 is SVGAGI. Trimming at V came to 6 bases and at J to 4 bases, leaving 3 bases not matched to a gene. The CDR3 coding sequence is TGTGCCAGCAGAAGCGGGGGGGGGAAAAACATTCAGTACTTC. Translating gives CASRSGGGKNIQYF.

This clonotype was found a few times. The CDR3 nucleotides read TGTGCCAGCAGTTACTCGCTGGGGGGGGCGGGCGCGCTAGAAAACATTCAGTACTTC. This gives the protein CASSYSLGGAGALENIQYF. The V gene is TRBV6-6, the J gene TRBJ2-4; weak D call: TRBD2 (7 bases). The V gene's germline CDR1 is MNHNY and CDR2 SVGAGI (reference sequence). V lost 0 bases to trimming and J lost 5 bases, with 23 bases between them. The CDR3 has 19 amino acids.

This clonotype was found many times. The chain couples TRBV20-1 to TRBJ2-3, with a tentative D call TRBD2 (5 bases). The CDR3 is 12 amino acids. Germline CDR1 and CDR2: DFQATT and SNEGSKA (reference sequence). Trimming shortened V by 5 bases and J by 5 bases, and 11 bases separated the two germline ends. The CDR3 here is CSAFAGEDTQYF. CDR3 coding DNA: TGCAGTGCTTTCGCCGGGGAAGATACGCAGTATTTT.

This clonotype has just a few counts. V is TRBV11-2 and J is TRBJ2-3; D is undetermined. Germline-derived CDR1 and CDR2 are SGHAT and FQNNGV. The germline V and J ends were trimmed by 5 bases and 6 bases, with 12 bases remaining between them. The CDR3 totals 13 residues. CDR3 nucleotides: TGTGCCAGCAGCGTTGAAGTGCGGGATACGCAGTATTTT. Translation: CASSVEVRDTQYF.

For this clonotype: A much larger clonotype is one base distant, so this may be a read error. The CDR3 does not close with the conserved phenylalanine or tryptophan, likely indicating a read error. This sequence joins TRBV27 and TRBJ2-2; D is ambiguous. The CDR3 is 12 amino acids. Trimming took off 6 bases at V and 3 bases at J, with 5 bases between the two ends. From germline, CDR1 is MNHEY and CDR2 SMNVEV (reference sequence). CDR3: CASSKDTGELFS. The DNA of the CDR3 is TGTGCCAGCAGCAAAGACACCGGGGAGCTGTTTTCT.